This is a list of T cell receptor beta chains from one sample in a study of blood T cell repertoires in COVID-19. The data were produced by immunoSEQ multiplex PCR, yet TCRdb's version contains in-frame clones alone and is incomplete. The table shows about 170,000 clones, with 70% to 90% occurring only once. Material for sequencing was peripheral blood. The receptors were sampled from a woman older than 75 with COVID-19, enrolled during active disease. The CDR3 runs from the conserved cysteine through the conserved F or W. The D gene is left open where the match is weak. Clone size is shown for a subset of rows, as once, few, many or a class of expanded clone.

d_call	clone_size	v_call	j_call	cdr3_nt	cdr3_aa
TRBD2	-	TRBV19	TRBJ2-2	TGTGCCAGTAGTATACTAGCGGGAGTCGACACCGGGGAGCTGTTTTTT	CASSILAGVDTGELFF
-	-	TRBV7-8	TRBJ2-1	TGTGCCAGCAGCCCCTTTGGGCGGGAAGACAATGAGCAGTTCTTC	CASSPFGREDNEQFF
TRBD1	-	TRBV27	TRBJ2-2	TGTGCCAGCAGAGGACAGGGTTTTACCGGGGAGCTGTTTTTT	CASRGQGFTGELFF
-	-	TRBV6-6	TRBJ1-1	TGTGCCAGCAGTCCGTTAATCTCTCTTACCGGGACAACGAACACTGAAGCTTTCTTT	CASSPLISLTGTTNTEAFF
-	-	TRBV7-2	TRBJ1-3	TGTGCCAGCAGCTTAGATCCGCCGAGGTTGGCTGGAAACACCATATATTTT	CASSLDPPRLAGNTIYF
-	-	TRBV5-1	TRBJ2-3	TGCGCCAGCAGCTTGGGGGCGGACAGTAGAACAGATACGCAGTATTTT	CASSLGADSRTDTQYF
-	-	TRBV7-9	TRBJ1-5	TGTGCCAGCAGTTTTCCTCTTCAGCCCCAGCATTTT	CASSFPLQPQHF
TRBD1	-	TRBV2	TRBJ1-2	TGTGCCAGCAGAGTGACAGGGAATGATGGCTACACCTTC	CASRVTGNDGYTF
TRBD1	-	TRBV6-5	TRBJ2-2	TGTGCCAGCAGCTGGACAGGGGGCGGCGGGGAGCTGTTTTTT	CASSWTGGGGELFF
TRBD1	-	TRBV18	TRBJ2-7	TGTGCCAGCTCACCAGGACAGGGGGCGATTTACGAGCAGTACTTC	CASSPGQGAIYEQYF
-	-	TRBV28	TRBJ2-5	TGTGCCAGCAGTTCCCCACCTAGTGCGCAGTACTTC	CASSSPPSAQYF
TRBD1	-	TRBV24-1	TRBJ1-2	TGTGCCACCAGTGATCCGTCCCGGGACAGGGCTGGCTACACCTTC	CATSDPSRDRAGYTF
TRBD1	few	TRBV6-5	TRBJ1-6	TGTGCGGCCGGGGGGACAGGGAGTTCACCCCTCCACTTT	CAAGGTGSSPLHF
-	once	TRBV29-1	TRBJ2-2	TGCAGCGTGGGCCAGGGGCCCGGGGAGCTGTTTTTT	CSVGQGPGELFF
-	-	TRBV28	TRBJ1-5	TGTGCCAGCAATATTAAGCCATGGCCCCAGCATTTT	CASNIKPWPQHF
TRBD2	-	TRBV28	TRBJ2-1	TGTGCCAGCAGTTTGAGCGGGGGGGGGACCAATGAGCAGTTCTTC	CASSLSGGGTNEQFF
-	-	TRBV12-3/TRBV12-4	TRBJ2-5	TGTGCCAGCAGTTTCTCAGGTGGAGAGACCCAGTACTTC	CASSFSGGETQYF
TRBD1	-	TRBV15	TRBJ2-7	TGTGCCACCAGCAGAGAGGGACAGGGAACCTACGAGCAGTACTTC	CATSREGQGTYEQYF
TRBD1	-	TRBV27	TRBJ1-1	TGTGCCAGCAGTTTGGACAGGGTGGGGAACACTGAAGCTTTCTTT	CASSLDRVGNTEAFF
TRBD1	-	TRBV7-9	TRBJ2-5	TGTGCCAGCAGCCCGTCCCGGGACAGGGGCCAAGAGACCCAGTACTTC	CASSPSRDRGQETQYF
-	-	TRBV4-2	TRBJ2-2	TGTGCCAGCAGCCTAAGACTGACAGGCAACACCGGGGAGCTGTTTTTT	CASSLRLTGNTGELFF
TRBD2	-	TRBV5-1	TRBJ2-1	TGCGCCAGCAGCTTGGCGGCTAGCGGAGGTGAGCAGTTCTTC	CASSLAASGGEQFF
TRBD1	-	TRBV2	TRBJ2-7	TGTGCCAGCAGCGGAGGGACAGGGGGCGAGCAGTACTTC	CASSGGTGGEQYF
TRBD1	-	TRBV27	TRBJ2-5	TGTGCCAGCAGTTCCCCGGGACAGCCCCAAGAGACCCAGTACTTC	CASSSPGQPQETQYF
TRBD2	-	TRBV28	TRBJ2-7	TGTGCCAGCAGTTTATCGCCTAGCGGGTTTTTACCCTACGAGCAGTACTTC	CASSLSPSGFLPYEQYF
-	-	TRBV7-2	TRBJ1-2	TGTGCCAGCAGCCCGGACACTACCAACTATGGCTACACCTTC	CASSPDTTNYGYTF
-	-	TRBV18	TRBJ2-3	TGTGCCAGCTCACCAATACAGGGAACGGATACGCAGTATTTT	CASSPIQGTDTQYF
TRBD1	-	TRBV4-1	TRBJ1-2	TGCGCCAGCAGCCAACGCTCCGGGACAGGGAATGGCTACACCTTC	CASSQRSGTGNGYTF
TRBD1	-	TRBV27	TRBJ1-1	TGTGCCAGCAGTTTTCAGGGGGCGTACACTGAAGCTTTCTTT	CASSFQGAYTEAFF
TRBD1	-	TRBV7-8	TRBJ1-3	TGTGCCAGCAGCTTAGCTTTGGACAGGCGAAACACCATATATTTT	CASSLALDRRNTIYF
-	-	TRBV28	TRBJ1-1	TGTGCCAGCAGTTTAAGGGGCGGGGTCACTGAAGCTTTCTTT	CASSLRGGVTEAFF
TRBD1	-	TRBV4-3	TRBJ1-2	TGCGCCAGCAGCCAAGATCCCGGGACAGGGCAGTTTGGCTACACCTTC	CASSQDPGTGQFGYTF
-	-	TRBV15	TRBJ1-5	TGTGCCACCAGCCGACTCAATCAGCCCCAGCATTTT	CATSRLNQPQHF
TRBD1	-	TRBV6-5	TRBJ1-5	TGTGCCAGCAGGGGACAGGGTGGCAATCAGCCCCAGCATTTT	CASRGQGGNQPQHF
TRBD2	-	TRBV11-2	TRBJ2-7	TGTGCCAGCATGCCTAGCGGACGCGCCTACGAGCAGTACTTC	CASMPSGRAYEQYF